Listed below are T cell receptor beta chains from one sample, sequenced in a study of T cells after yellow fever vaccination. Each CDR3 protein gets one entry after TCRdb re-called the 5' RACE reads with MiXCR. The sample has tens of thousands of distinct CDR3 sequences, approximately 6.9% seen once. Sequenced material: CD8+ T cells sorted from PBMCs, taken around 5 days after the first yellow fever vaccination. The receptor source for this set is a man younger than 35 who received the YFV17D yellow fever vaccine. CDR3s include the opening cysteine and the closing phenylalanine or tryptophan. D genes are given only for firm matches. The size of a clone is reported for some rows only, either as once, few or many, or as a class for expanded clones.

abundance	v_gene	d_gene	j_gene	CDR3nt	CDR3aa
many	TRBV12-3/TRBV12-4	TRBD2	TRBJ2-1	TGTGCCAGCAGTTTAAAGCTAGCGGGGGGATATGAGCAGTTCTTC	CASSLKLAGGYEQFF
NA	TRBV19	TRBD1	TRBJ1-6	TGTGCCAGTAGTGGGACAGGGGACTATAATTCACCCCTCCACTTT	CASSGTGDYNSPLHF
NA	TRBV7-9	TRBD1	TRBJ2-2	TGTGCCAGCCGAGGGGGCAACACCGGGGAGCTGTTTTTT	CASRGGNTGELFF
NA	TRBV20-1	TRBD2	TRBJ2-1	TGCAGTGCCTTCGGTCCCCTAGCGGGGGGCGGCAATGAGCAGTTCTTC	CSAFGPLAGGGNEQFF
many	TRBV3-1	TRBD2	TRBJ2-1	TGTGCCAGCAGCCCCGTACTCTTGCTCGAGCGGGGGGTAAACTCCTACAATGAGCAGTTCTTC	CASSPVLLLERGVNSYNEQFF
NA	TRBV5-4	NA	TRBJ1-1	TGTGCCAGCAGCTTGGAACCAGTCGGAGTGAACACTGAAGCTTTCTTT	CASSLEPVGVNTEAFF
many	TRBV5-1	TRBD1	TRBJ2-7	TGCGCCAGCAGCACCGACTGGGACAGTGCCTACGAGCAGTACTTC	CASSTDWDSAYEQYF
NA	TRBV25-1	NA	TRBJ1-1	TGTGCCAGCAGTGGGCAGGGGATGAGGACTGAAGCTTTCTTT	CASSGQGMRTEAFF
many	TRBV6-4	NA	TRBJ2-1	TGTGCCAGCAGTGATCTGGGGGGGGCCGGTAATGAGCAGTTCTTC	CASSDLGGAGNEQFF
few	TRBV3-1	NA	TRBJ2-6	TGTGCCAGCAGCCCGGGTCTATCTGGGGCCAACGTCCTGACTTTC	CASSPGLSGANVLTF
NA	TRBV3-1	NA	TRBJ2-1	TGTGCCAGCTCCAAACATCCACTGGATCGGCTCTCCTACAATGAGCAGTTCTTC	CASSKHPLDRLSYNEQFF
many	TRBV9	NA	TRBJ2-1	TGTGCCAGCAGCGTAGCTGGGCAGCCCGATGAGCAGTTCTTC	CASSVAGQPDEQFF